This T cell receptor (beta chain) was found in a study of T cell repertoires in cytomegalovirus infection. Overall study context: Public TCR beta signatures indicated both CMV infection and matching HLA type.

In TCRdb, the reads were re-called with MiXCR into one record per CDR3 protein. This table has approximately 110,000 distinct CDR3 sequences, over 9.5% appearing once. This clonotype was observed a few times. Its target is unknown. Broader study findings: The study found HLA-C-restricted CMV-specific TCR beta clonotypes dominating the ex vivo response.

V was pared by 5 bases and J by 1 base, with 17 bases between. This CDR3 contains 16 residues. This clonotype was obtained from a human donor in good health (CMV status not recorded). Some clones in this sample may be carry-over from other donors' samples. The rearrangement uses TRBV12-3 or TRBV12-4 and TRBJ1-1; a possible D gene is TRBD1 (5 bases). The sequencing input was PBMCs, sequenced either directly or after in vitro stimulation (not recorded which). This CDR3 is CASSRGLRGGNTEAFF. For the CDR3, the DNA is TGTGCCAGCAGTCGGGGCCTCAGAGGAGGGAACACTGAAGCTTTCTTT.